The 9 T cell receptor beta chains below come from one sample, sequenced in a study of T-cell reconstitution after alpha-beta-depleted transplantation in children listed by TCRdb under 2016. Preparation of the library involved PCR. These reads were obtained on an Illumina HiSeq 2500. Molecular barcoding was employed in the preparation of TCR libraries, with unique molecular identifiers being used to normalize TCRbeta repertoire quantification. In-frame beta chains were kept once TCRdb had trimmed the public reads at Q25 with fastp and called clones with MiXCR. One record per CDR3 amino acid sequence lists the most common genes and DNA. The sample table lists 250,000 to 350,000 distinct CDR3 sequences, over 8% of them with a count of one. In total, the top ten clones hold 10% of the sample. The material sequenced was PBMCs from the stem cell graft donor, taken from the stem cell graft. These receptors all come from a human donor who donated a stem cell graft to a child with SCID.

There are many counts of this clonotype. This sequence joins TRBV29-1 and TRBJ2-4; the match to TRBD1 covers 8 bases. V shed 1 base and J 6 bases; nucleotides not matched to a gene: 2. The CDR3 spans 13 residues. Looked up from germline, CDR1 is SQVTM and CDR2 is ANQGSEA. CDR3 residues: CSVEARGLNIQYF. In nucleotides, the CDR3 is TGCAGCGTTGAAGCCAGGGGGCTAAACATTCAGTACTTC. The complete variable domain, with remaining parts taken from reference TRBV29-1 and TRBJ2-4, reads SAVISQKPSRDICQRGTSLTIQCQVDSQVTMMFWYRQQPGQSLTLIATANQGSEATYESGFVIDKFPISRPNLTFSTLTVSNMSPEDSSIYLCSVEARGLNIQYFGAGTRLSVL.

This clonotype was observed a few times. The chain uses TRBV12-5 and TRBJ2-7; no firm D call. The CDR3 covers 14 residues. The V end lost 5 bases, the J end lost 5 bases, and 16 bases lay between the germline ends. The germline CDR1 and CDR2 sequences are LGHNT and FRNRAP. CDR3 in DNA: TGTGCTAGTGGTCGACCCGACACTACCGACGAGCAGTACTTC. The encoded protein is CASGRPDTTDEQYF.

The sample holds many counts of this clonotype. V and J are TRBV6-1 and TRBJ1-1; no clear D gene. Germline V CDR1 and CDR2: MNHNS, SASEGT. Trimming shortened V by 3 bases and J by 1 base, and 9 bases separated the two germline ends. The CDR3 totals 14 residues. The CDR3 region is CASSEGPANTEAFF. The CDR3 DNA reads TGTGCCAGCAGTGAGGGTCCAGCGAACACTGAAGCTTTCTTT.

This clonotype was counted at least ten times. J is TRBJ2-1 and V is TRBV27; weak D call: TRBD2 (6 bases). Germline V gives CDR1 MNHEY, CDR2 SMNVEV (reference sequence). Trimming shortened V by 2 bases and J by 7 bases, and 24 bases separated the two germline ends. The CDR3 loop spans 18 amino acids. CDR3 sequence: CASSLSGGTGPSRNEQFF. CDR3 in DNA: TGTGCCAGCAGTTTAAGTGGAGGGACTGGACCCTCCAGGAATGAGCAGTTCTTC.

This clonotype was found many times. The gene calls are TRBV6-5 and TRBJ1-1, with a tentative D call TRBD1 (6 bases). The germline V and J ends were trimmed by 6 bases and 1 base, with 18 bases remaining between them. In germline, CDR1 is MNHEY, CDR2 SVGAGI. The CDR3 is 16 residues long. CDR3 sequence reads: CASSSKPPGQNTEAFF. CDR3 coding DNA: TGTGCCAGCAGCTCCAAACCTCCGGGACAGAACACTGAAGCTTTCTTT.

Many counts were recorded for this clonotype. The chain couples TRBV27 to TRBJ2-2; 7 nucleotides agree with TRBD1. Germline V lookup: CDR1 MNHEY, CDR2 SMNVEV (reference sequence). With 6 bases clipped from V and 3 bases from J, the junction kept 7 bases outside the gene matches. This CDR3 spans 15 amino acids. The CDR3 DNA reads as TGTGCCAGCAGCGGAGCAGGGGGTCACACCGGGGAGCTGTTTTTT. Its protein is CASSGAGGHTGELFF.

This clonotype came up many times. Here the CDR3 DNA reads TGTGCCAGCTCACCAGGACAGGGCTACACCTTC. Amino acids: CASSPGQGYTF. J is TRBJ1-2 and V is TRBV18; D might be TRBD1 (6 bases). The CDR3 spans 11 residues. Germline lookup yields CDR1 KGHSH and CDR2 LQKENI. Between the trimmed V and J ends, which lost 2 bases and 8 bases, there was a span of 6 bases. Together with reference TRBV18 and TRBJ1-2, the CDR3 gives the full variable domain: NAGVMQNPRHLVRRRGQEARLRCSPMKGHSHVYWYRQLPEEGLKFMVYLQKENIIDESGMPKERFSAEFPKEGPSILRIQQVVRGDSAAYFCASSPGQGYTFGSGTRLTVV.

This clonotype was picked up many times. The CDR3 nucleotides are TGCGCCAGCAGTCCTGGAAAAACGGGGGGCACAGATACGCAGTATTTT. Amino acid sequence: CASSPGKTGGTDTQYF. The V gene is TRBV5-1, the J gene TRBJ2-3; the D gene is possibly TRBD2 (6 bases). The germline CDR1 and CDR2 sequences are SGHRS and YFSETQ. The CDR3 spans 16 residues. Trimming stripped 5 bases from V and 1 base from J, with 17 bases between.

This chain uses TRBV11-2 with TRBJ2-3, with D perhaps being TRBD1 or TRBD2 (7 bases each). Germline V gene sequence: CDR1 SGHAT, CDR2 FQNNGV. V lost 6 bases and J 5 bases, leaving 21 bases between the germline ends. The CDR3 consists of 16 residues. The CDR3 protein is CASRRSRGGLLDTQYF. The CDR3 region has the DNA TGTGCCAGCAGGAGATCCAGGGGGGGCCTTTTAGATACGCAGTATTTT.